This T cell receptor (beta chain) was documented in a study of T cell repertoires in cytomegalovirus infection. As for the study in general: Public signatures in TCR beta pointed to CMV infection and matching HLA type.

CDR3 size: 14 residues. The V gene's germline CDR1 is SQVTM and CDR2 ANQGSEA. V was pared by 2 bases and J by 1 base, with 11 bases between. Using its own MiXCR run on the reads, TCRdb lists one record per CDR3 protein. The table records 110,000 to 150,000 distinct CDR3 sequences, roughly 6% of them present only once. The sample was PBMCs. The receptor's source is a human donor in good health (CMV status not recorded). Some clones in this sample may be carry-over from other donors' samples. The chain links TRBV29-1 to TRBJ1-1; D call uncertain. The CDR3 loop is CSVEPQLSNTEAFF. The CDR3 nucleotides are TGCAGCGTTGAACCGCAGCTATCGAACACTGAAGCTTTCTTT. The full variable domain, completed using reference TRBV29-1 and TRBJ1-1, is SAVISQKPSRDICQRGTSLTIQCQVDSQVTMMFWYRQQPGQSLTLIATANQGSEATYESGFVIDKFPISRPNLTFSTLTVSNMSPEDSSIYLCSVEPQLSNTEAFFGQGTRLTVV.